Below, 10 T cell receptor beta chains from the same sample are listed, as sequenced in a study of T cells after posttransplantation cyclophosphamide (dated by TCRdb to 2016 to 2018). The library was prepared using the immunoSEQ multiplex PCR assay. TCRdb's version of the immuneACCESS table is confined to in-frame rearrangements and falls short of the full clone set. An unresolved V gene accounts for under half of the shortfall where checked; the remainder is of unknown origin. With about 39,000 clones recorded, this sample contains no clone counted only once. The ten largest clones add up to 3.5% to 5.5% of the sample. Sequencing input: PBMCs. These receptors all come from a woman aged 45-65 years in good health and a related stem cell transplant donor.

This clone was recorded at least ten times. V is TRBV28 and J is TRBJ1-1; maybe TRBD1 (6 bases). V was shortened by 10 bases and J by 4 bases, with 22 bases between the two germline ends. The germline gives CDR1 MDHEN, CDR2 SYDVKM. The CDR3 totals 15 residues. CDR3 protein: CATLLPGQQGTEAFF. Here the CDR3 DNA reads TGTGCCACCCTCCTCCCGGGACAACAAGGCACTGAAGCTTTCTTT.

There are many counts of this clone. The chain combines TRBV28 with TRBJ1-1; TRBD1 agrees at 10 bases. V dropped 6 bases and J dropped 1; count of bases not matched to a gene: 5. Per the germline V gene, CDR1 is MDHEN and CDR2 is SYDVKM. This CDR3 comprises 15 residues. CDR3 in DNA: TGTGCCAGCAGAGGGACAGGGGTGGAGAACACTGAAGCTTTCTTT. Encoded protein: CASRGTGVENTEAFF.

This clone showed up many times. This chain links TRBV7-2 with TRBJ1-1, with D maybe TRBD1 (5 bases). V was pared by 5 bases and J by 3 bases, with 16 bases between. This CDR3 region has 15 residues. Germline CDR1 reads SGHTA; CDR2 reads FQGNSA. The CDR3 loop is CASSPHQAGDTEAFF. The CDR3 region has the DNA TGTGCCAGCAGCCCCCACCAAGCGGGGGACACTGAAGCTTTCTTT.

This clone was found many times. The chain recombines TRBV10-3 with TRBJ2-7, with TRBD1 matching 7 bases. The CDR3 runs 13 residues. V was clipped by 3 bases and J by 2 bases; unmatched bases: 1. Germline CDR1 and CDR2: ENHRY and SYGVKD. The CDR3 DNA reads TGTGCCATCAGTGATCAGGGGGCCTACGAGCAGTACTTC. This codes for CAISDQGAYEQYF.

This clone has ten or more counts. The rearrangement uses TRBV30 and TRBJ1-6, with 7 nucleotides matching TRBD1. J lost 9 bases, V lost 4 bases, and 15 bases had no gene match. This CDR3 comprises 16 residues. Germline CDR1 GTSNPN, CDR2 SVGIG (reference sequence). CDR3 sequence reads: CAWKALRQGIGSPLHF. CDR3 nucleotides: TGTGCCTGGAAGGCCCTGAGACAGGGAATTGGTTCACCCCTCCACTTT.

This clone appeared many times. The chain combines TRBV2 with TRBJ1-4; D remains unclear. This CDR3 has 15 amino acids. From germline, CDR1 is SNHLY and CDR2 FYNNEI. V was shortened by 8 bases and J by 2 bases, with 15 bases between the two germline ends. CDR3 nucleotides: TGTGCCAGCGCTGGGAGAGAAAGCACTAATGAAAAACTGTTTTTT. Protein product: CASAGRESTNEKLFF. The full variable domain, rest sourced from reference TRBV2 and TRBJ1-4, is EPEVTQTPSHQVTQMGQEVILRCVPISNHLYFYWYRQILGQKVEFLVSFYNNEISEKSEIFDDQFSVERPDGSNFTLKIRSTKLEDSAMYFCASAGRESTNEKLFFGSGTQLSVL.

The sample holds many counts of this clone. The chain carries TRBV5-1 and TRBJ2-1; 8 bases line up with TRBD1. This CDR3 has 14 amino acids. From germline, CDR1 is SGHRS and CDR2 YFSETQ. J gave up 9 bases and V 2 bases, and 7 bases lay outside the gene matches. Here the CDR3 DNA reads TGCGCCAGCAGCTTCGGGACAGGCGATGGTGAGCAGTTCTTC. Its translation: CASSFGTGDGEQFF. The full variable domain, with the rest looked up from reference TRBV5-1 and TRBJ2-1, is KAGVTQTPRYLIKTRGQQVTLSCSPISGHRSVSWYQQTPGQGLQFLFEYFSETQRNKGNFPGRFSGRQFSNSRSEMNVSTLELGDSALYLCASSFGTGDGEQFFGPGTRLTVL.

This clone was seen a handful of times. A much more abundant neighbour one base away suggests this may be a read error. The V call is TRBV15, the J call TRBJ2-5, with 10 bases that match TRBD1. The J call could be wrong; TRBJ2-7 is a better fit for the DNA end. Germline values: CDR1 LNHNV, CDR2 YYDKDF (reference sequence). This CDR3 is built from 15 residues. CDR3 DNA sequence: TGCGCCACCAGCAGAGATGGGACAGGGGCCGACGAGCAGTACTTC. Its translation is CATSRDGTGADEQYF.

The sample holds many counts of this clone. The chain is built from TRBV28 and TRBJ1-5; maybe TRBD1 (5 bases). Trimming cost V 7 bases and J 6 bases, with 16 bases left between them. Germline V gives CDR1 MDHEN, CDR2 SYDVKM. The CDR3 extends over 14 amino acids. In DNA form, the CDR3 reads TGTGCCAGCAAACCTCAACAGGCCTCTCAGCCCCAGCATTTT. Encoded protein: CASKPQQASQPQHF.

This clone was detected ten times or more. The V call is TRBV6-5, the J call TRBJ1-1, with a weak D call TRBD1 (5 bases). The germline gives CDR1 MNHEY, CDR2 SVGAGI. V lost 2 bases, J lost 7 bases, and 11 bases lay in between. The CDR3 is 13 residues long. CDR3 loop: CASSYGGVGEAFF. In DNA, the CDR3 is TGTGCCAGCAGTTACGGAGGGGTGGGTGAAGCTTTCTTT.